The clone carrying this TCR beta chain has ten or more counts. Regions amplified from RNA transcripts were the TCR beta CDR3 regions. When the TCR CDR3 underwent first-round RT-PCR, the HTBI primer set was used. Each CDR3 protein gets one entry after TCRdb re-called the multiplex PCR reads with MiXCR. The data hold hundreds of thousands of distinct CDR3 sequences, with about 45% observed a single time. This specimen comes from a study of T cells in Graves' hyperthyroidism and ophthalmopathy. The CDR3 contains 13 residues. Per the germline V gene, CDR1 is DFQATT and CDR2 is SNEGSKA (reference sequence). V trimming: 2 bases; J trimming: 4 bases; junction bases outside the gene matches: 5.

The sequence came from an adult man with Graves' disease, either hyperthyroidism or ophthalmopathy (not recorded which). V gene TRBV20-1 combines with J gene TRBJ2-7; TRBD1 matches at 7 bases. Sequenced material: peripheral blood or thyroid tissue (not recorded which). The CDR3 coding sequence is TGCAGTGCTAGACCGGGCAGGGGGTACGAGCAGTACTTC. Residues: CSARPGRGYEQYF.